This T cell receptor beta chain was captured by sequencing in a study of blood T cells in healthy people across ages. Study outcomes and limitations: Among T cells, TCR beta diversity per million cells dropped roughly linearly as age rose. There was a strong correlation between TCR beta diversity and naive T cell percentage.

On this clonotype: Its antigen remains unidentified. A clone one base away is much larger, so this may be a read error. As the CDR3 is not closed by the conserved phenylalanine or tryptophan, this likely results from a read error.

Sample donors were healthy Caucasian individuals that came from Russia, aged roughly 6 to 100. The CDR3 is made up of 13 amino acids. The V end was cut by 1 base, the J end by 7 bases, with 7 bases between. Germline CDR1 SGHAT, CDR2 FQNNGV. Through a sample-barcoded 5' primer and a J-beta primer mix, a second PCR was run for 7 to 11 cycles. TCRdb called the 5' RACE reads again in MiXCR, with one record for every CDR3 protein. The repertoire has 1.4 million or so distinct CDR3 sequences, approximately 43% of them found once; the top ten carry around 4%. V usage is TRBV11-2 and J usage is TRBJ1-4; D call uncertain. The clonotype was recovered from a woman younger than 30 in good health. Sequencing was done on a sample of blood. The chain's CDR3 is CASSLGLAEKLFL. The CDR3, as DNA: TGTGCCAGCAGCTTAGGACTGGCTGAAAAACTGTTTCTT.